A selection of T cell receptor beta chains follows, all from one sample in a study of T cell responses to AZD1222 COVID-19 vaccine. Method: immunoSEQ multiplex PCR; TCRdb's copy keeps in-frame clones and lacks some. The table has 60,000 to 85,000 clones, around 85% seen once. Source: peripheral blood, taken on day 0 of AZD1222 vaccination. All receptors derive from an adult in good health. The CDR3 runs from the conserved cysteine through the conserved F or W. The D gene is left open where the match is weak. Only some rows state a clone size, as once, few, many or a class for expanded clones.

v_gene	d_gene	abundance	j_gene	CDR3nt	CDR3aa
TRBV3-1/TRBV3-2	-	-	TRBJ1-6	TGTGCCAGCAGCCAAGAGAGCAGGGAGGGTTCACCCCTCCACTTT	CASSQESREGSPLHF
TRBV5-4	-	once	TRBJ2-1	TGTGCCAGCAGCCCGGACTATTACAATGAGCAGTTCTTC	CASSPDYYNEQFF
TRBV19	-	few	TRBJ2-6	TGTGCCAGTAGTATAGATGGAAGCTCTGGGGCCAACGTCCTGACTTTC	CASSIDGSSGANVLTF
TRBV2	-	-	TRBJ2-5	TGTGCCAGCAGGCCGGGGAGCGGGGAGACCCAGTACTTC	CASRPGSGETQYF
TRBV2	-	-	TRBJ2-1	TGTGCCAGCAGTGAAGTACTCACCCAAGTGACCTACAATGAGCAGTTCTTC	CASSEVLTQVTYNEQFF
TRBV19	-	few	TRBJ2-3	TGTGCCAGTAGACTACAGGGTACGCAGTATTTT	CASRLQGTQYF
TRBV18	-	-	TRBJ2-2	TGTGCCAGCTCACCACTACAGAAGCTTACCGGGGAGCTGTTTTTT	CASSPLQKLTGELFF
TRBV5-5	-	once	TRBJ2-5	TGTGCCAGCAGCTTGGAAGTGCGGCAGATGGGAGAGACCCAGTACTTC	CASSLEVRQMGETQYF
TRBV5-4	TRBD1	-	TRBJ1-2	TGTGCCAGCAGCTTGCCCCCGGACAGGGGCTACACCTTC	CASSLPPDRGYTF
TRBV19	-	-	TRBJ1-3	TGTGCCAGTAGTATAGGCACTTGGGGGACCATCTCTGGAAACACCATATATTTT	CASSIGTWGTISGNTIYF
TRBV11-2	TRBD1	-	TRBJ2-1	TGTGCCAGCTACGGACAGGGGGGCTACAATGAGCAGTTCTTC	CASYGQGGYNEQFF
TRBV5-1	-	-	TRBJ2-5	TGCGCCAGCAGCGAAGGACCGACCGGGCAAGAGACCCAGTACTTC	CASSEGPTGQETQYF
TRBV19	-	-	TRBJ2-7	TGTGCCAGTAGTATTTGGGGGGACGAGCAGTACTTC	CASSIWGDEQYF
TRBV7-9	-	-	TRBJ2-3	TGTGCCAGCAGCTTAGTACAGGCCGGGGCGGATACGCAGTATTTT	CASSLVQAGADTQYF
TRBV7-6	TRBD1	once	TRBJ1-1	TGTGCCAGCAGTTCAGGGGGCGGCACTGAAGCTTTCTTT	CASSSGGGTEAFF
TRBV11-2	TRBD2	once	TRBJ2-3	TGTGCCAGCAGCTTTAGCGGGAGGGTGGCAGATACGCAGTATTTT	CASSFSGRVADTQYF
TRBV19	-	-	TRBJ1-1	TGTGCCAGTAGTATTACCGGGAGGAGATATACTGAAGCTTTCTTT	CASSITGRRYTEAFF
TRBV2	TRBD1	once	TRBJ2-1	TGTGCCAGCAGTGTAGCGCCGGTGGACAGGGGGCTCAGGCATGAGCAGTTCTTC	CASSVAPVDRGLRHEQFF
TRBV28	-	-	TRBJ1-4	TGTGCCAGCAGTTTATCTGCTAGCCCTAATGAAAAACTGTTTTTT	CASSLSASPNEKLFF
TRBV1	-	-	TRBJ2-1	TGCACCAGCAGCCAAGAATATGTAACTAGCTCCTACAATGAGCAGTTCTTC	CTSSQEYVTSSYNEQFF
TRBV6-5	-	-	TRBJ2-4	TGTGCCAGCAGGGTAGAGAACATTCAGTACTTC	CASRVENIQYF
TRBV10-2	-	-	TRBJ1-1	TGCGCCAGCAGTGAGTTAAAGAGAGTTGGAGCTTTCTTT	CASSELKRVGAFF
TRBV7-9	TRBD1	-	TRBJ2-7	TGTGCCAGCAGCTCCGGACAGGGGGCTTGGGGGCAGTACTTC	CASSSGQGAWGQYF
TRBV5-1	TRBD1	-	TRBJ2-7	TGCGCCAGCAGTTCTTCCGGGACAGGGACCTACGAGCAGTACTTC	CASSSSGTGTYEQYF
TRBV4-2	TRBD1	-	TRBJ2-7	TGTGCCAGCAGCCGGGACAGGGTTTCCTACGAGCAGTACTTC	CASSRDRVSYEQYF
TRBV25-1	-	-	TRBJ2-3	TGTGCCAGCAGTGATCAAAGCACAGATACGCAGTATTTT	CASSDQSTDTQYF
TRBV7-9	TRBD2	-	TRBJ2-1	TGTGCCAGCAACCTCGGGCGGGAGGGCCTTGATGAGCAGTTCTTC	CASNLGREGLDEQFF